This T cell receptor (beta chain) was sequenced during a study of blood T cell repertoires in COVID-19. Study-wide context: Spain, Italy and the United States supplied samples that represented acute and convalescent COVID-19. Nucleic acid was either cDNA or gDNA, and it came from T cells, B-cell-depleted T cells, or PBMCs.

Trimming removed 6 bases from V and 5 bases from J; junction bases left unmatched: 13. The CDR3 covers 15 residues. Germline V lookup: CDR1 MNHEY, CDR2 SVGEGT. This clone turned up a few times. Authors' processing steps: For nucleated cells, counts were estimated from reference gene primer amplification. Here immunoSEQ multiplex PCR was the method, and the copy in TCRdb shows in-frame clones only, minus some. That table furnishes V, J and clone size, whereas the DNA furnished D and trimming. The sample comprises approximately 120,000 clones, about 82% of which are singletons, and 5% to 6.5% rests with the top ten.

This sequence joins TRBV6-2 or TRBV6-3 and TRBJ2-7, with 7 bases aligning to TRBD1. This TCR was sampled from a human donor in a cohort sampled during active COVID-19. Sequenced sample: peripheral blood. The CDR3 DNA reads as TGTGCCAGCAGCGAATTGGGACAGACCCCACACGAGCAGTACTTC. This sequence encodes CASSELGQTPHEQYF.